These 3 T cell receptor beta chains share one sample of origin, sequenced in a study of blood T cell repertoires in COVID-19. Profiled with immunoSEQ multiplex PCR; TCRdb holds only in-frame clones, not every one. The data show about 200,000 clones, around 86% seen once. Sequencing was done on a sample of peripheral blood. The receptors come from a man aged 55 to 69 with acute or convalescent COVID-19.

This clone was counted a single time. The V and J genes are TRBV14 and TRBJ2-3; 12 bases are a match to TRBD2. The germline CDR1 and CDR2 sequences are SGHDN and FVKESK. V gave up 4 bases and J gave up 4 bases; unmatched junction bases: 3. The CDR3 sequence is 15 residues long. In nucleotides, the CDR3 is TGTGCCAGCAGCCCCCGACTAGCGGGGGCAGATACGCAGTATTTT. Residues: CASSPRLAGADTQYF.

V gene TRBV3-1 (or the pseudogene TRBV3-2) combines with J gene TRBJ1-1, with a weak D call TRBD1 (5 bases). The V and J ends lost 5 bases and 4 bases respectively, with 23 bases between them. The CDR3 loop spans 17 amino acids. CDR1 LGHDT and CDR2 YNNKEL come from the germline V gene (reference sequence). Here the CDR3 reads CASSSPTQGGDGTEAFF. Here the CDR3 DNA reads TGTGCCAGCAGCTCACCAACCCAAGGAGGGGATGGCACTGAAGCTTTCTTT.

The chain joins TRBV4-2 to TRBJ1-4, with unresolved D. In germline, CDR1 is LGHNA, CDR2 YNFKEQ. Trimming shortened V by 1 base and J by 10 bases, and 19 bases separated the two germline ends. This CDR3 is 16 amino acids long. In DNA form, the CDR3 reads TGTGCCAGCAGCCAAGCCAGTCACGACGGGAAGGGAAAACTGTTTTTT. Translated, it gives CASSQASHDGKGKLFF.